These 4 T cell receptor beta chains were sequenced from one sample in a study of regulatory T cells in long-lasting Graves disease. Arm-PCR of CDR3 regions and iRepertoire HTBI primers were used to build TCR beta libraries. TCRdb ran MiXCR on the multiplex PCR reads and lists one entry per CDR3 protein. The sample has 500,000 to 700,000 distinct CDR3 sequences, approximately 15% seen once; the top ten hold more than 15%. Specified time point: newly diagnosed GD, antithyroid drugs for less than 3 months. PBMCs provided the RNA from which the TCR library was made. In addition, the sample was reused for a study of T cells in Graves' hyperthyroidism and ophthalmopathy.

Material: peripheral blood mononuclear cells (PBMCs), obtained at new diagnosis, from a patient treated with antithyroid drugs. These receptors originate from a woman in her 30s with Graves disease.

This clonotype was seen more than once but under ten times. This chain links TRBV12-3 or TRBV12-4 with TRBJ1-3, with D unresolved. Trimming took 3 bases from V and 2 from J, leaving 8 bases between them. The CDR3 is made up of 14 amino acids. For the CDR3, the DNA is TGTGCCAGCAGTTTCGAAACTGCTGGAAACACCATATATTTT. Protein: CASSFETAGNTIYF.

Concerning this clonotype itself: The CDR3 does not end in the conserved phenylalanine or tryptophan, so this is likely a read error. This chain uses TRBV7-3 with TRBJ1-5; TRBD1 might be the D (5 bases). This CDR3 contains 15 residues. V was pared by 0 bases and J by 2 bases, with 8 bases between. CDR1 and CDR2 from the germline V gene are SGHTA and FQGTGA. CDR3 bases: TGTGCCAGCAGCTTAACGGGGGGGGGCAATCAGCCCCAGCATCTT. This encodes CASSLTGGGNQPQHL.

This clonotype was counted at least ten times. This chain connects TRBV29-1 to TRBJ1-2; no clear D. Trimming left V 4 bases short and J 8 bases short, with 14 bases between. This CDR3 has 12 residues. Germline loops: CDR1 SQVTM, CDR2 ANQGSEA. CDR3 protein: CSVGQDNGGYTF. The CDR3 nucleotides read TGCAGCGTTGGCCAGGATAACGGAGGCTACACCTTC.

This clonotype was counted at least ten times. The chain combines TRBV29-1 with TRBJ2-3, with D hard to call. Germline-derived CDR1 and CDR2 are SQVTM and ANQGSEA. V was shortened by 0 bases and J by 11 bases, with 12 bases between the two germline ends. The CDR3 covers 12 residues. In DNA form, the CDR3 reads TGCAGCGTTGAAGATCAGGAAAGGCAGCAGTATTTT. Protein product: CSVEDQERQQYF.